Listed below are T cell receptor beta chains from one sample, sequenced in a study of early T cells in non-severe SARS-CoV-2 infection. TCRdb redid the calling of the 5' RACE reads with MiXCR, one entry per CDR3 protein. The repertoire consists of tens of thousands of distinct CDR3 sequences, with around 12% occurring once and the leading ten covering 4% to 5%. Specimen: whole blood. These receptors were obtained from an adult who was a healthcare worker with PCR-confirmed SARS-CoV-2 infection or an uninfected control (not recorded which). Both conserved end residues are part of each CDR3. Fields, in order: D gene, clone size, V gene, CDR3 protein. The D gene is left open where the match is weak. Size is stated for part of the rows, as once, few or many counts, or as a class when the clone is expanded.

D: TRBD2; size: -; V: TRBV10-3; CDR3: CAISLAGKSHEQYF
D: -; size: many; V: TRBV29-1; CDR3: CGGGMNTEAFF
D: -; size: few; V: TRBV29-1; CDR3: CSVEDGKGSSGNTIYF
D: -; size: many; V: TRBV18; CDR3: CASSYSGDEQFF
D: TRBD1; size: few; V: TRBV29-1; CDR3: CSVRQGTEAFF
D: TRBD1; size: few; V: TRBV12-3/TRBV12-4; CDR3: CASSSTGQDYEQYF
D: TRBD2; size: many; V: TRBV20-1; CDR3: CSARGGWLAGTYEYF
D: TRBD2; size: many; V: TRBV6-6; CDR3: CASSRLKTGTSGYNEQFF
D: TRBD1; size: once; V: TRBV10-2; CDR3: CASSEQGAYGYTF
D: -; size: -; V: TRBV19; CDR3: CASAASYNSPLHF
D: TRBD1; size: many; V: TRBV12-3/TRBV12-4; CDR3: CASRETGVNTEAFF
D: TRBD1; size: few; V: TRBV28; CDR3: CASRTGSDEQYF
D: -; size: -; V: TRBV27; CDR3: CASSLGQGLKRDNSPLHF
D: TRBD1; size: few; V: TRBV20-1; CDR3: CSATQPGQRYEQYF
D: -; size: -; V: TRBV6-5; CDR3: CASSYAKNQPQHF
D: TRBD1; size: few; V: TRBV11-2; CDR3: CASSLAIGTGFHEQFF
D: -; size: many; V: TRBV6-2/TRBV6-3; CDR3: CASSRRRGNNEQFF
D: -; size: -; V: TRBV14; CDR3: CASSPRVTGELFF
D: -; size: -; V: TRBV4-1; CDR3: CASSLRQAAVQETQYF
D: TRBD2; size: many; V: TRBV11-2; CDR3: CASSLGLLAGAGGETQYF
D: -; size: many; V: TRBV29-1; CDR3: CSVRATWDEQYF